This entry is about one T cell receptor beta chain. Antigen: not known. Following culture for under 12 days, CD4+ T cells were isolated. The study found no prior SARS-CoV-2 infection in the vaccine recipients, who tested negative for nucleocapsid antibodies. Clones were sequenced by immunoSEQ multiplex PCR, and TCRdb holds only the in-frame ones, with some missing. The table shows approximately 30,000 clones, with 65% occurring only once. This sample is part of a study of vaccination effects on CD4 cells after COVID-19. Study information: PBMC were cultured at a few million per well with approximately 9 IU/ml IL-2 and 9 to 10 ug/ml peptides.

J gave up 6 bases and V 6 bases, and 4 bases lay outside the gene matches. This CDR3 spans 14 amino acids. Germline V lookup: CDR1 LGHDT, CDR2 YNNKEL (reference sequence). The J gene is TRBJ2-1, the V gene TRBV3-1 (or the pseudogene TRBV3-2); 11 nucleotides match TRBD2. This TCR was recovered from a human donor who received a COVID-19 vaccine. This specimen was CD4+ T cells from PBMCs cultured without peptide, taken before COVID-19 vaccination. CDR3 in amino acids: CASSLGLAGNEQFF. The CDR3 DNA is TGTGCCAGCAGTCTTGGACTAGCGGGCAATGAGCAGTTCTTC.